The 4 T cell receptor beta chains given below trace back to one sample, sequenced in a study of identifying expanded T cells in peripheral blood. Sequenced by immunoSEQ multiplex PCR; TCRdb stores in-frame clones only, minus some. This sample yields just under 65,000 clones, of which approximately 89% are seen a single time; around 4.8% belongs to the top ten. Material for sequencing was blood. These receptors all come from a person between 18 and 75 years old in good health.

This rearrangement joins TRBV11-2 to TRBJ2-1; TRBD1 is a possible D gene (6 bases). CDR1 and CDR2 from the germline V gene are SGHAT and FQNNGV. The CDR3 length is 15 residues. Trimming cost V 2 bases and J 3 bases, with 11 bases left between them. CDR3 nucleotides: TGTGCCAGCAGCTTATCAGGGGCTAACTACAATGAGCAGTTCTTC. Translation gives CASSLSGANYNEQFF. Full variable domain (remainder filled in from reference TRBV11-2 and TRBJ2-1): EAGVAQSPRYKIIEKRQSVAFWCNPISGHATLYWYQQILGQGPKLLIQFQNNGVVDDSQLPKDRFSAERLKGVDSTLKIQPAKLEDSAVYLCASSLSGANYNEQFFGPGTRLTVL.

The rearrangement uses TRBV2 and TRBJ1-3; D gene ambiguous. This CDR3 comprises 15 residues. Germline V gene sequence: CDR1 SNHLY, CDR2 FYNNEI. V lost 3 bases and J 8 bases, leaving 17 bases between the germline ends. CDR3 in DNA: TGTGCCAGCAGTGATCGCCGACCGGGGATGTACACCATATATTTT. It encodes CASSDRRPGMYTIYF.

The chain couples TRBV14 to TRBJ2-3, with TRBD2 matching over 9 bases. The V and J ends lost 4 bases and 3 bases, in that order; junction bases with no gene match: 8. CDR1 is SGHDN and CDR2 is FVKESK in the germline V gene. The CDR3 contains 16 residues. The CDR3 sequence is CASSLLAGAWTDTQYF. CDR3 DNA: TGTGCCAGCAGCCTTTTAGCGGGAGCTTGGACAGATACGCAGTATTTT. Complete variable domain (other parts from reference TRBV14 and TRBJ2-3): EAGVTQFPSHSVIEKGQTVTLRCDPISGHDNLYWYRRVMGKEIKFLLHFVKESKQDESGMPNNRFLAERTGGTYSTLKVQPAELEDSGVYFCASSLLAGAWTDTQYFGPGTRLTVL.

The chain combines TRBV5-4 with TRBJ1-2; no clear D gene. Between the trimmed V and J ends, which lost 3 bases and 8 bases, there was a span of 8 bases. The length of the CDR3 is 11 residues. Looked up from germline, CDR1 is SGHNT and CDR2 is YYREEE (reference sequence). The CDR3 region is CASSYLYGYTF. The CDR3 nucleotides read TGTGCCAGCAGCTACCTTTACGGCTACACCTTC. Full variable domain (rest looked up from reference TRBV5-4 and TRBJ1-2): ETGVTQSPTHLIKTRGQQVTLRCSSQSGHNTVSWYQQALGQGPQFIFQYYREEENGRGNFPPRFSGLQFPNYSSELNVNALELDDSALYLCASSYLYGYTFGSGTRLTVV.